This T cell receptor beta chain was recorded in a study of radiotherapy plus CTLA-4 blockade in lung cancer. After removal of 1 base from V and 7 bases from J, the junction contained 11 bases not matched to a gene. The CDR3 runs to 18 residues. Germline V lookup: CDR1 SGHVS, CDR2 FQNEAQ. The protocol was immunoSEQ multiplex PCR, while the TCRdb copy is restricted to in-frame clones and leaves out a portion. The repertoire consists of some 35,000 clones, with more than 80% occurring once and the leading ten covering approximately 6%. The rearrangement uses TRBV7-8 and TRBJ1-5; the match to TRBD1 covers 12 bases. This TCR came from a human donor with non-small cell lung cancer who had stable disease on radiotherapy plus ipilimumab. The starting material was peripheral blood, obtained from a patient treated with radiotherapy plus ipilimumab. Here the CDR3 reads CASSLVSRDRGLWQPQHF. The CDR3, as DNA: TGTGCCAGCAGCTTAGTATCGCGGGACAGGGGGCTTTGGCAGCCCCAGCATTTT.